Detailed here is one TCR beta chain. Its target is not known. Profiling relied on immunoSEQ multiplex PCR, and the TCRdb table lists in-frame clones only, not all of them. The sample carries around 38,000 clones, roughly 83% recorded once. This sample was included in a study of a mutant IDH1 vaccine in newly diagnosed glioma. About the research overall: Previous care, which was radiotherapy, temozolomide, or both, most often involved both.

From germline, CDR1 is SNHLY and CDR2 FYNNEI. J lost 5 bases, V lost 9 bases, and 8 bases had no gene match. This CDR3 spans 15 amino acids. The sample's time point: week 5, during vaccination. A single vaccine dose contained 300 ug of mutant IDH1 20-mer peptide, and topical imiquimod was used with it. This sequence joins TRBV2 and TRBJ2-2; the match to TRBD2 covers 11 bases. The sample in question was PBMCs, obtained from a glioma patient whose treatment included an IDH1 peptide vaccine. The sequence was collected from a man younger than 45 with glioma. The CDR3 loop reads CASSTSGSGTGELFF. DNA of the CDR3: TGTGCCAGTAGCACTAGCGGGAGCGGTACCGGGGAGCTGTTTTTT.